A selection of T cell receptor beta chains follows, all from one sample in a study of T cells in localized non-small cell lung cancer. Sequencing was performed with immunoSEQ multiplex PCR; in TCRdb, only in-frame clones are kept and a portion is missing. The data hold roughly 35,000 clones, with 88% observed a single time. The source material was peripheral blood, sampled before any cancer treatment. Source of these receptors: a woman aged 35-75 years with stage I lung adenocarcinoma. Both conserved end residues are trimmed from each CDR3. Only part of the rows carry a size: once, few, many, or a class if the clone is expanded.

TRBV7-8	TRBJ2-5	NA	ASSSVLAGIGETQY
TRBV4-1	TRBJ2-1	NA	ASSQTFRDTYNEQF
TRBV2	TRBJ1-2	NA	ASAGQDSGYT
TRBV7-9	TRBJ2-3	NA	ASRVPSGGGTDTQY
TRBV28	TRBJ1-1	once	ASSSTTGNTEAF
TRBV6-1	TRBJ2-5	NA	ASMRSGQETQY
TRBV18	TRBJ2-1	NA	ASSTGGPYNEQF
TRBV28	TRBJ1-5	few	ASSLPPNQPQH
TRBV27	TRBJ2-7	NA	ASRIDSSYEQY
TRBV27	TRBJ2-5	NA	ASSAAGTGGTQY
TRBV6-1	TRBJ1-1	NA	ASSEALWGYTEAF
TRBV29-1	TRBJ1-1	NA	SVHWNTEAF
TRBV4-2	TRBJ1-1	NA	ASSQLSFTGSEAF
TRBV5-1	TRBJ2-2	NA	ASSLHTVEDGELF
TRBV6-9	TRBJ2-7	NA	ASSYDTAETYEQY
TRBV4-3	TRBJ2-2	NA	ASSRGGTGELF
TRBV19	TRBJ1-4	NA	ATRRGGPNEKLF
TRBV13	TRBJ2-2	few	ASSLQVSTGELF
TRBV7-2	TRBJ2-1	NA	ASSPRQSYNEQF
TRBV13	TRBJ2-1	once	ASSDQTSGESYEQF
TRBV27	TRBJ1-2	NA	ASSSGTYGYT
TRBV5-1	TRBJ1-1	NA	ASSGQGTNTEAF
TRBV15	TRBJ1-1	NA	ATSRNAGRAF
TRBV6-5	TRBJ1-2	NA	ASSYTRAGANYGYT
TRBV6-6	TRBJ2-1	NA	ASSPRAGAYDEQF
TRBV6-5	TRBJ2-7	NA	AVWGTGPYEQY
TRBV7-9	TRBJ2-3	NA	ASSLKGQSSTDTQY
TRBV11-2	TRBJ1-6	NA	ASSTERTGGSPLH
TRBV7-2	TRBJ2-5	NA	ASSLAGLAVQTQY
TRBV5-4	TRBJ2-3	NA	ASSLGDYSTDTQY
TRBV6-5	TRBJ1-6	NA	ASSRDVKSPLH
TRBV27	TRBJ2-5	NA	ASSPPGPQETQY
TRBV6-6	TRBJ1-5	NA	ASTPISNQPQH
TRBV9	TRBJ1-5	once	ASSTTAGNQPQH
TRBV11-2	TRBJ1-2	NA	ASSPSRGNYGYT
TRBV5-1	TRBJ1-5	few	ASSPRDGGDPQH
TRBV19	TRBJ2-1	once	ASSFGLVQF
TRBV7-6	TRBJ1-3	once	ASSGRTGYGNTIY
TRBV4-3	TRBJ1-1	NA	ASSQDTGEGRDAF
TRBV6-5	TRBJ2-4	NA	ASRADRRPKNIQY
TRBV6-5	TRBJ1-6	medium-sized	ASSYSQGSGYSPLH
TRBV7-8	TRBJ2-5	once	ASSAYPGTSGETQY
TRBV7-9	TRBJ2-3	NA	ASSWTPGQGTDTQY
TRBV18	TRBJ1-1	NA	ASSPSTANTEAF
TRBV2	TRBJ2-5	few	ASSEVSSGGQETQY
TRBV14	TRBJ2-2	NA	ASSQVTNTGELF
TRBV10-3	TRBJ2-1	NA	AISEGQGLDEQF
TRBV11-2	TRBJ2-2	NA	ASSQLSVGELF
TRBV15	TRBJ1-1	NA	ATSRAGGTEAF
TRBV5-1	TRBJ2-2	NA	ASSLVAANTGELF
TRBV7-9	TRBJ2-3	NA	ASSESTDTQY
TRBV6-6	TRBJ2-1	NA	ASSYPIGGESEQF
TRBV27	TRBJ1-2	NA	ASSLNIGGSRR
TRBV5-1	TRBJ2-3	NA	ASSAGQDTQY
TRBV19	TRBJ2-5	NA	ASTFGEGRQETQY